The 21 T cell receptor beta chains below come from one sample, sequenced in a study of T cell repertoires in cytomegalovirus infection. TCRdb redid the calling of the reads with MiXCR, one entry per CDR3 protein. The table lists 350,000 to 450,000 distinct CDR3 sequences, roughly 20% of them singletons, with 7.5% to 9% in the top ten. What was sequenced was PBMCs. The origin of the receptors is a human donor in good health (CMV status not recorded). Some clones in this sample may be carry-over from other donors' samples.

The sample holds many counts of this clonotype. J is TRBJ2-1 and V is TRBV20-1; 7 positions match TRBD1. Germline V gene data show CDR1 as DFQATT and CDR2 as SNEGSKA (reference sequence). Trimming at V came to 0 bases and at J to 7 bases, leaving 12 bases not matched to a gene. The CDR3 contains 16 residues. The CDR3 coding sequence is TGCAGTGCTAGAGACACAGGGGTTGGTGCTGGGAATGAGCAGTTCTTC. This gives the protein CSARDTGVGAGNEQFF.

This chain links TRBV7-9 with TRBJ2-3; no clear D gene. CDR3 length: 15 residues. V gave up 8 bases and J gave up 5 bases, with 20 bases separating them. Germline V gives CDR1 SEHNR, CDR2 FQNEAQ (reference sequence). CDR3 in DNA: TGTGCCAGCGGGATTAGGACGGGCTTCGAAGATACGCAGTATTTT. Translating gives CASGIRTGFEDTQYF.

This clonotype occurred a few times. The chain carries TRBV28 and TRBJ1-1, with D tentatively TRBD1 (5 bases). Germline CDR1 is MDHEN and CDR2 is SYDVKM. V was pared by 11 bases and J by 3 bases, with 13 bases between. The CDR3 runs 12 residues. CDR3 DNA: TGTGCCTCAGAGGGACTGTACACTGAAGCTTTCTTT. Residues: CASEGLYTEAFF.

This clonotype was seen many times. V usage is TRBV7-2 and J usage is TRBJ2-7; weak D call: TRBD1 (5 bases). The CDR3 consists of 15 residues. Germline V CDR1 and CDR2: SGHTA, FQGNSA. The germline V and J ends were trimmed by 3 bases and 5 bases, with 17 bases remaining between them. CDR3 coding DNA: TGTGCCAGCAGCTTCGCCGCAGGGATGGGCAACGAGCAGTACTTC. Amino acid sequence: CASSFAAGMGNEQYF.

The table lists this clonotype with many counts. The V call is TRBV7-8, the J call TRBJ1-1; D is uncertain. V lost 2 bases to trimming and J lost 8 bases, with 9 bases between them. Germline CDR1 and CDR2: SGHVS and FQNEAQ. The CDR3 extends over 12 amino acids. CDR3 sequence reads: CASSLQEPEAFF. The CDR3 nucleotides read TGTGCCAGCAGCTTACAGGAGCCCGAAGCTTTCTTT. Full variable domain (missing parts from reference TRBV7-8 and TRBJ1-1): GAGVSQSPRYKVAKRGQDVALRCDPISGHVSLFWYQQALGQGPEFLTYFQNEAQLDKSGLPSDRFFAERPEGSVSTLKIQRTQQEDSAVYLCASSLQEPEAFFGQGTRLTVV.

This clonotype occurred many times. This rearrangement joins TRBV5-6 to TRBJ2-1; D is uncertain. CDR1 is SGHDT, CDR2 YYEEEE, per germline. Trimming removed 7 bases from V and 3 bases from J, with 8 bases in between. The CDR3 covers 12 residues. The CDR3 nucleotides are TGTGCCAGCGTAAACTTCTACAATGAGCAGTTCTTC. This codes for CASVNFYNEQFF.

The V and J genes are TRBV5-4 and TRBJ1-4; 10 nucleotides agree with TRBD1. Germline trimming cut 4 bases from V and 8 bases from J; bases unmatched to any gene: 5. The CDR3 contains 14 residues. Germline V gene sequence: CDR1 SGHNT, CDR2 YYREEE (reference sequence). This chain's CDR3 is CASSRTGGEEKLFF. The CDR3 DNA reads as TGTGCCAGCAGCAGGACAGGGGGTGAAGAAAAACTGTTTTTT.

This clonotype appeared many times. The chain combines TRBV7-2 with TRBJ1-5; D is perhaps TRBD1 (6 bases). Germline V lookup: CDR1 SGHTA, CDR2 FQGNSA. Trimming took 5 bases from V and 9 from J, leaving 14 bases between them. This CDR3 spans 13 amino acids. This chain's CDR3 is CASSPGEPGPQHF. The CDR3 nucleotides are TGTGCCAGCAGCCCAGGGGAGCCAGGGCCCCAGCATTTT.

This clonotype was seen repeatedly, ten times or more. This chain uses TRBV18 with TRBJ1-2; D ambiguous. This CDR3 comprises 14 residues. The V gene's germline CDR1 is KGHSH and CDR2 LQKENI. V lost 3 bases, J lost 5 bases, and 13 bases lay in between. The CDR3 sequence is CASSPMDGDYGYTF. DNA for the CDR3: TGTGCCAGCTCACCGATGGACGGTGATTATGGCTACACCTTC. Drawing the rest from reference TRBV18 and TRBJ1-2, the complete variable domain is NAGVMQNPRHLVRRRGQEARLRCSPMKGHSHVYWYRQLPEEGLKFMVYLQKENIIDESGMPKERFSAEFPKEGPSILRIQQVVRGDSAAYFCASSPMDGDYGYTFGSGTRLTVV.

Turning to this clonotype: With a much larger clone just one base away, this may be a read error. The genes are TRBV7-2 and TRBJ1-2, with D hard to call. This CDR3 spans 15 amino acids. The ends were cut back, 5 bases at V and 3 bases at J, with 16 bases in the middle. CDR1 is SGHTA, CDR2 FQGNSA, per germline. The CDR3 DNA is TGTGCCAGCAGCCCCGGAGGTGCATTACACTATGGCTACACCTTC. Amino acids: CASSPGGALHYGYTF.

The rearrangement uses TRBV23-1 and TRBJ1-1, with 9 positions matching TRBD1. TRBV23-1 is annotated as an ORF whose role is uncertain. After removal of 4 bases from V and 4 bases from J, the junction contained 10 bases not matched to a gene. The CDR3 extends over 16 amino acids. CDR3 sequence reads: CASSPSRDRAGTEAFF. The CDR3 bases are TGCGCCAGCAGTCCGTCCCGGGACAGGGCGGGCACTGAAGCTTTCTTT.

The rearrangement uses TRBV28 and TRBJ2-1; D not resolved. The V and J ends lost 1 base and 8 bases respectively, with 9 bases between them. The CDR3 totals 13 residues. The germline CDR1 and CDR2 sequences are MDHEN and SYDVKM. CDR3: CASSLSPRHEQFF. CDR3 DNA sequence: TGTGCCAGCAGTTTATCCCCACGGCATGAGCAGTTCTTC.

In this sample, this clonotype turned up once. The J gene is TRBJ2-7, the V gene TRBV19; D tentatively reads TRBD1 or TRBD2 (5 bases each). The V end lost 7 bases, the J end lost 2 bases, and 9 bases lay between the germline ends. The CDR3 sequence is 12 residues long. The V gene's germline CDR1 is LNHDA and CDR2 SQIVND (reference sequence). The chain's CDR3 is CASKGTAYEQYF. The CDR3 DNA follows: TGTGCCAGTAAAGGGACCGCCTACGAGCAGTACTTC. The full variable domain, completed using reference TRBV19 and TRBJ2-7, is DGGITQSPKYLFRKEGQNVTLSCEQNLNHDAMYWYRQDPGQGLRLIYYSQIVNDFQKGDIAEGYSVSREKKESFPLTVTSAQKNPTAFYLCASKGTAYEQYFGPGTRLTVT.

This clonotype appeared a few times. The gene calls are TRBV4-2 and TRBJ1-1; D gene unclear. V lost 0 bases to trimming and J lost 7 bases, with 9 bases between them. Germline V gives CDR1 LGHNA, CDR2 YNFKEQ. This CDR3 region has 13 residues. This CDR3 reads CASSQEWRDEAFF. The DNA for the CDR3 is TGTGCCAGCAGCCAAGAATGGAGGGATGAAGCTTTCTTT.

This clonotype was seen a handful of times. The chain joins TRBV27 to TRBJ2-7; D possibly uses TRBD1 or TRBD2 (7 bases each). The CDR3 consists of 13 residues. From germline, CDR1 is MNHEY and CDR2 SMNVEV (reference sequence). V was shortened by 6 bases and J by 3 bases, with 12 bases between the two germline ends. CDR3 in amino acids: CASSPGGVYEQYF. As DNA, the CDR3 is TGTGCCAGCAGCCCAGGGGGGGTCTACGAGCAGTACTTC.

This clonotype was counted many times. This chain uses TRBV7-8 with TRBJ2-1; D not certain. Germline V gives CDR1 SGHVS, CDR2 FQNEAQ. V lost 7 bases to trimming and J lost 5 bases, with 12 bases between them. There are 13 residues in the CDR3. The CDR3 region has the DNA TGTGCCAGCACCGCACTCCGGGACAATGAGCAGTTCTTC. Residues: CASTALRDNEQFF.

This clonotype has ten or more counts. The chain combines TRBV7-2 with TRBJ1-1; a possible D gene is TRBD1 (6 bases). The CDR3 covers 14 residues. CDR1 is SGHTA and CDR2 is FQGNSA in the germline V gene. Trimming cost V 6 bases and J 3 bases, with 14 bases left between them. CDR3 amino acids: CASSPGAWDTEAFF. The CDR3 DNA reads TGTGCCAGCAGTCCAGGGGCATGGGACACTGAAGCTTTCTTT.

The CDR3 spells CASSESRSGANVLTF. CDR3 in DNA: TGTGCCAGCAGTGAATCAAGGAGTGGGGCCAACGTCCTGACTTTC. V and J are TRBV2 and TRBJ2-6, with D unresolved. Trimming cost V 2 bases and J 3 bases, with 8 bases left between them. Germline values: CDR1 SNHLY, CDR2 FYNNEI. The CDR3 has 15 amino acids. The whole variable domain, remainder taken from reference TRBV2 and TRBJ2-6, is EPEVTQTPSHQVTQMGQEVILRCVPISNHLYFYWYRQILGQKVEFLVSFYNNEISEKSEIFDDQFSVERPDGSNFTLKIRSTKLEDSAMYFCASSESRSGANVLTFGAGSRLTVL.

The gene calls are TRBV28 and TRBJ1-5, with 9 bases fitting TRBD1. The V and J ends lost 5 bases and 9 bases, in that order; junction bases with no gene match: 14. CDR1 and CDR2 (germline): MDHEN, SYDVKM. The CDR3 consists of 16 residues. In DNA, the CDR3 is TGTGCCAGCAGTCAGGGGACAGGGTCCTTTCGAGGGCCCCAGCATTTT. Translation: CASSQGTGSFRGPQHF.

In its sample, this clonotype was seen many times. The rearrangement joins TRBV7-2 to TRBJ2-1, with D perhaps matching TRBD2 (5 bases). Trimming removed 4 bases at V and 3 bases at J, with 10 bases between. Germline CDR1 SGHTA, CDR2 FQGNSA. This CDR3 comprises 14 residues. CDR3 bases: TGTGCCAGCAGCTCCTTGACTATCTACAATGAGCAGTTCTTC. Translated: CASSSLTIYNEQFF.

This clonotype was found many times. The chain carries TRBV7-8 and TRBJ2-6; D uncertain. V lost 5 bases and J 2 bases, leaving 13 bases between the germline ends. Germline values: CDR1 SGHVS, CDR2 FQNEAQ. The CDR3 has 16 residues. As DNA, the CDR3 is TGTGCCAGCAGCCTCAACCCCGTCACTGGGGCCAACGTCCTGACTTTC. Amino acid sequence: CASSLNPVTGANVLTF.